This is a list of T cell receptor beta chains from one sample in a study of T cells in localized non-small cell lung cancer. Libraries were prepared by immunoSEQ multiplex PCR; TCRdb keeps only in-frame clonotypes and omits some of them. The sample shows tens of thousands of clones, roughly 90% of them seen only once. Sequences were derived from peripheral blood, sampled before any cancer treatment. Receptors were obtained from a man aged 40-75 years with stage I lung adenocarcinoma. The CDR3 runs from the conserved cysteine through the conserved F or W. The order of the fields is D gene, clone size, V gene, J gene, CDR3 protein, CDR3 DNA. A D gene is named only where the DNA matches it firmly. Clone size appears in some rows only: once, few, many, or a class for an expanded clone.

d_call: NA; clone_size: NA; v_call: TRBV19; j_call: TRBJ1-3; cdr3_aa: CASSGVPGNTIYF; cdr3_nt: TGTGCCAGTTCTGGGGTTCCCGGGAACACCATATATTTT
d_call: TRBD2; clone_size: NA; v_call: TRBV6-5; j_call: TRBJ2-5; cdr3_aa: CASSLAGGLETQYF; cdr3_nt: TGTGCCAGCAGTTTAGCGGGGGGGCTCGAGACCCAGTACTTC
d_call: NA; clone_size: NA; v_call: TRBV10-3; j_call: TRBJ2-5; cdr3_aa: CAISDHRVVSLGGETQYF; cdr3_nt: TGTGCCATCAGTGACCACAGGGTAGTAAGTCTTGGGGGGGAGACCCAGTACTTC
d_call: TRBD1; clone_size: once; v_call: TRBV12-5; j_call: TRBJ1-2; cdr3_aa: CASGLGQAEGYTF; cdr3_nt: TGTGCTAGTGGCCTCGGACAGGCCGAGGGCTACACCTTC
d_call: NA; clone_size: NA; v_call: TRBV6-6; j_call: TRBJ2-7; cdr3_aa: CASSYSSWDMKYF; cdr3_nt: TGTGCCAGCAGTTACTCGAGTTGGGACATGAAGTACTTC
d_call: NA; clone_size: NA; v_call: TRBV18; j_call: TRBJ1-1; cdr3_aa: CASSPSSWRYTEAFF; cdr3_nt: TGTGCCAGCTCACCATCTTCTTGGCGTTACACTGAAGCTTTCTTT
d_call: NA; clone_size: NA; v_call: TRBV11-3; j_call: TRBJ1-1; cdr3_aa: CASSLGGVGTEAFF; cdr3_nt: TGTGCCAGCAGCTTAGGGGGAGTCGGCACTGAAGCTTTCTTT
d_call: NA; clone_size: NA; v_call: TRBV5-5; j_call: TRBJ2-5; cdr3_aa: CASSSGAQETQYF; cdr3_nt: TGTGCCAGCAGCTCCGGGGCTCAAGAGACCCAGTACTTC
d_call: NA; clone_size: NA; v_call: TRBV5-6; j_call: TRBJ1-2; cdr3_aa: CASSPDRSISNYGYTF; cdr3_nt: TGTGCCAGCAGCCCCGACCGGTCCATTTCTAACTATGGCTACACCTTC
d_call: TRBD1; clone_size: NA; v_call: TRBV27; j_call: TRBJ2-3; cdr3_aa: CASPQGTGGTDTQYF; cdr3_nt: TGTGCCTCTCCCCAGGGGACAGGGGGCACAGATACGCAGTATTTT
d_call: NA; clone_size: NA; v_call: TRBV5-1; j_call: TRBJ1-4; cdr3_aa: CASSLDGGLGEKLFF; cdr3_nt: TGCGCCAGCAGCTTGGATGGGGGTTTAGGGGAAAAACTGTTTTTT
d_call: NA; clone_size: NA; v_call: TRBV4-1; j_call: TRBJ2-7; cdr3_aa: CASSQDPGRDEQYF; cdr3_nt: TGCGCCAGCAGCCAAGACCCGGGTAGGGACGAGCAGTACTTC
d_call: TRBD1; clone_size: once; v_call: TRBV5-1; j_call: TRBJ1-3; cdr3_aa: CASSLSEGASGNTIYF; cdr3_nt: TGCGCCAGCAGCTTGTCTGAGGGGGCATCAGGAAACACCATATATTTT
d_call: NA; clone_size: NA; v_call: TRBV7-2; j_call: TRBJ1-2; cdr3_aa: CASSLRGEDYGYTF; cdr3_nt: TGTGCCAGCAGCTTAAGAGGGGAAGACTATGGCTACACCTTC
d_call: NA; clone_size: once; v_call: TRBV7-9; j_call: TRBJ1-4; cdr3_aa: CASSRPQGGREKLFF; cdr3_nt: TGTGCCAGCAGCAGGCCCCAGGGAGGGAGGGAAAAACTGTTTTTT
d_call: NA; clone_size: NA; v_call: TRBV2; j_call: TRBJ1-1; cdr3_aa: CASRARRGTEAFF; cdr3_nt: TGTGCCAGCAGGGCCAGGCGCGGGACTGAAGCTTTCTTT
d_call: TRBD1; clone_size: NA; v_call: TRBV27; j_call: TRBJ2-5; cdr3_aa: CASSSWTGPQETQYF; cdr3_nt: TGTGCCAGCAGTTCTTGGACAGGGCCTCAAGAGACCCAGTACTTC
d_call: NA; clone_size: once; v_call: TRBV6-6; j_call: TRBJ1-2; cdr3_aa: CASSYQGYSYGYTF; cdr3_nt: TGTGCCAGCAGTTACCAAGGGTATAGCTATGGCTACACCTTC
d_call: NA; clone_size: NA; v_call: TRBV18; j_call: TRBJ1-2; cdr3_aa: CASSPPSNNYGYTF; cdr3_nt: TGTGCCAGCTCACCACCGTCAAATAACTATGGCTACACCTTC
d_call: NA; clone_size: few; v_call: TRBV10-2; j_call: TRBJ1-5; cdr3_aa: CASSEFQGSQPQHF; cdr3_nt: TGCGCCAGCAGTGAGTTTCAGGGAAGTCAGCCCCAGCATTTT
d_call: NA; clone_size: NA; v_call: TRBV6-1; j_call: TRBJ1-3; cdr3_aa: CASSEALGPTLSGNTIYF; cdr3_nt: TGTGCCAGCAGTGAAGCGCTGGGACCAACTTTGTCTGGAAACACCATATATTTT
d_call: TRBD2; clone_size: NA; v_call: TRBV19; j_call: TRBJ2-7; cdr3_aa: CATSAGGGLAYEQYF; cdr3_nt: TGTGCCACTTCAGCGGGTGGGGGACTAGCGTACGAGCAGTACTTC